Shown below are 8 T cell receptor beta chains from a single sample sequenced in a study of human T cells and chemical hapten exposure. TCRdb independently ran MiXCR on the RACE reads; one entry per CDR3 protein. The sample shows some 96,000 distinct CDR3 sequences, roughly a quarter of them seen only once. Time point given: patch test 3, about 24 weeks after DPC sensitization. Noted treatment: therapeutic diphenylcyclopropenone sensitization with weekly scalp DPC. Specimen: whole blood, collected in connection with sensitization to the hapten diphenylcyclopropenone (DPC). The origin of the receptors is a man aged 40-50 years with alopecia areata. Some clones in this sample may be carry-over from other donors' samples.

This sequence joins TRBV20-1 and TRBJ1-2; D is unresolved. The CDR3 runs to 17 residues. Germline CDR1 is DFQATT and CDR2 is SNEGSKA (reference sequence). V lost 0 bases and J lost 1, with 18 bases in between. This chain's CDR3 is CSARDRSREELNYGYTF. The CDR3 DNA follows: TGCAGTGCTAGAGATAGGTCTAGGGAGGAACTTAACTATGGCTACACCTTC.

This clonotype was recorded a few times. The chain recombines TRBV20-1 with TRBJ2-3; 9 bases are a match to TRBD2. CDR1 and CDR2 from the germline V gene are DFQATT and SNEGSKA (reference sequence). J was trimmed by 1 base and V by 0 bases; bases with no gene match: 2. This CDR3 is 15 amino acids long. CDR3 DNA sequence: TGCAGTGCTAGAGATAGCGGGAGAGGCACAGATACGCAGTATTTT. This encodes CSARDSGRGTDTQYF.

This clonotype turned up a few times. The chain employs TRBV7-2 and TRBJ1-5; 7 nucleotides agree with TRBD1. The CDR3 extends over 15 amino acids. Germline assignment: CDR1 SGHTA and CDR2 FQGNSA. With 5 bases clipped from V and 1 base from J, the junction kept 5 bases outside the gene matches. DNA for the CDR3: TGTGCCAGCAGCGTAGACAGGGTGAGCAATCAGCCCCAGCATTTT. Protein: CASSVDRVSNQPQHF.

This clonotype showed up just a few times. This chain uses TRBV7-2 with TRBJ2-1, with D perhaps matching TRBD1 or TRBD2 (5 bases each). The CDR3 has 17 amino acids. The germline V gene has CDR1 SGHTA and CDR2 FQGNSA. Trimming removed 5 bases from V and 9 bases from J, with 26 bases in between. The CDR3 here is CASSPREAYRREGEQFF. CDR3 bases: TGTGCCAGCAGCCCGCGCGAGGCGTACAGGCGAGAGGGTGAGCAGTTCTTC. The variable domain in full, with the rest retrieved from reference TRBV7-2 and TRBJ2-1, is GAGVSQSPSNKVTEKGKDVELRCDPISGHTALYWYRQSLGQGLEFLIYFQGNSAPDKSGLPSDRFSAERTGGSVSTLTIQRTQQEDSAVYLCASSPREAYRREGEQFFGPGTRLTVL.

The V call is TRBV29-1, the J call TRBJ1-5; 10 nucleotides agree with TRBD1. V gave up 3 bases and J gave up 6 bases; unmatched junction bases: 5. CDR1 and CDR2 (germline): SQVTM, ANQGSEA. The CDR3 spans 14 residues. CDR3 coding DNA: TGCAGCGTTGAGGGTAGACAGGGGGCTCAGCCCCAGCATTTT. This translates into CSVEGRQGAQPQHF.

In DNA form, the CDR3 reads TGTGCCAGCAGCCACTTGGGTCCAGGAAACACCATATATTTT. It specifies CASSHLGPGNTIYF. V gene TRBV6-6 combines with J gene TRBJ1-3; D not certain. Trimming cost V 6 bases and J 4 bases, with 13 bases left between them. CDR1 MNHNY and CDR2 SVGAGI come from the germline V gene (reference sequence). The CDR3 has 14 amino acids.

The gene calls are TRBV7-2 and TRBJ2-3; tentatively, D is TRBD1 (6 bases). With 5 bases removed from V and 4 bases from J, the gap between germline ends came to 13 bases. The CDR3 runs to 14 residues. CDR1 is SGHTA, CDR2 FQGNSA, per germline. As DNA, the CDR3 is TGTGCCAGCAGCCCTAGACAGGCCGCAGATACGCAGTATTTT. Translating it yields CASSPRQAADTQYF.

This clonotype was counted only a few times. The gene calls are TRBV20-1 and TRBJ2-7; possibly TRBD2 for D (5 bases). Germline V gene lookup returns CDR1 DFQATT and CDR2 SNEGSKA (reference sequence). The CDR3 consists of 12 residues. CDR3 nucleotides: TGCTCCTGGAGTTTACGGGGCTACGAGCAGTACTTC. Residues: CSWSLRGYEQYF.